A selection of T cell receptor beta chains follows, all from one sample in a study of blood T cell repertoires in COVID-19. Generated by immunoSEQ multiplex PCR, the TCRdb table keeps only in-frame clones and is missing some. The sample shows approximately 300,000 clones, 80% to 90% of them seen only once. Material: peripheral blood. The receptors derive from a man aged 18 to 30 who had recovered from COVID-19. The CDR3 runs from the conserved cysteine through the conserved F or W. D genes are given only for firm matches. The size entry is marked missing in some rows and otherwise reads once, few, many or a size class.

J gene,V gene,clone size,D gene,CDR3 protein,CDR3 DNA
TRBJ2-7,TRBV9,-,TRBD1,CASSVYGRDRDEQYF,TGTGCCAGCAGCGTCTACGGCCGGGACAGGGACGAGCAGTACTTC
TRBJ2-1,TRBV3-1/TRBV3-2,once,TRBD2,CASSQAATSGGIDEQFF,TGTGCCAGCAGCCAAGCGGCTACTAGCGGGGGGATAGATGAGCAGTTCTTC
TRBJ2-1,TRBV9,-,-,CASSVGANEQFF,TGTGCCAGCAGCGTAGGGGCGAATGAGCAGTTCTTC
TRBJ2-7,TRBV28,-,TRBD1,CASRTDRGAYEQYF,TGTGCCAGCAGAACCGACAGGGGGGCCTACGAGCAGTACTTC
TRBJ2-2,TRBV11-1,-,TRBD1,CASSPRTGGTGELFF,TGTGCCAGCAGCCCCCGGACAGGGGGCACCGGGGAGCTGTTTTTT
TRBJ2-5,TRBV10-3,-,TRBD2,CAISDGLAGGKETQYF,TGTGCCATCAGTGACGGGCTAGCGGGGGGGAAAGAGACCCAGTACTTC
TRBJ1-4,TRBV18,-,-,CASSKDGGNEKLFF,TGTGCCAGCTCGAAGGACGGGGGTAATGAAAAACTGTTTTTT
TRBJ1-1,TRBV29-1,once,TRBD1,CSVSGQGTEAFF,TGCAGCGTTTCCGGACAGGGAACTGAAGCTTTCTTT
TRBJ1-4,TRBV19,-,-,CASSIFGMREKLFF,TGTGCCAGTAGTATATTCGGCATGAGGGAAAAACTGTTTTTT
TRBJ2-2,TRBV24-1,-,-,CATSDGVAATGELFF,TGTGCCACCAGTGATGGGGTAGCGGCCACCGGGGAGCTGTTTTTT
TRBJ1-2,TRBV7-9,-,TRBD1,CASSFPAGQGSNTF,TGTGCCAGCAGCTTCCCCGCAGGACAGGGGTCTAACACCTTC
TRBJ1-2,TRBV6-5,-,TRBD1,CASRVQGAVYGYTF,TGTGCCAGCAGAGTACAGGGGGCGGTCTATGGCTACACCTTC
TRBJ2-3,TRBV7-8,-,-,CASSPARAGAITDTQYF,TGTGCCAGCAGCCCCGCCAGGGCGGGGGCGATCACAGATACGCAGTATTTT
TRBJ1-5,TRBV11-1,-,-,CASSLGGNVQPQHF,TGTGCCAGCAGCTTAGGCGGGAATGTCCAGCCCCAGCATTTT
TRBJ2-1,TRBV10-1,-,-,CASSDSLYNEQFF,TGCGCCAGCAGTGATTCTCTTTACAATGAGCAGTTCTTC
TRBJ2-2,TRBV5-1,-,TRBD2,CASRVGGTTGELFF,TGCGCCAGCAGAGTGGGGGGGACCACCGGGGAGCTGTTTTTT
TRBJ2-7,TRBV19,-,TRBD1,CASTGQGSYEQYF,TGTGCCAGTACCGGACAGGGTTCATACGAGCAGTACTTC
TRBJ2-2,TRBV15,-,-,CATSSSTGELFF,TGTGCCACCAGCAGTTCGACCGGGGAGCTGTTTTTT
TRBJ2-7,TRBV19,-,-,CASSPRGSSYEQYF,TGTGCCAGTAGCCCCAGAGGGAGCTCCTACGAGCAGTACTTC
TRBJ1-1,TRBV27,-,-,CASSPTSGNTEAFF,TGTGCCAGCAGCCCTACCTCAGGGAACACTGAAGCTTTCTTT
TRBJ2-3,TRBV1,once,-,CTSSQETGGHRGTDTQYF,TGCACCAGCAGCCAAGAAACGGGGGGGCATAGGGGAACAGATACGCAGTATTTT
TRBJ1-1,TRBV6-5,-,-,CASSYSAGNTEAFF,TGTGCCAGCAGTTACTCAGCAGGGAACACTGAAGCTTTCTTT
TRBJ2-7,TRBV15,-,TRBD2,CATSRGRGGYEQYF,TGTGCCACCAGCAGAGGTCGGGGAGGGTACGAGCAGTACTTC
TRBJ2-1,TRBV19,-,-,CASSIQGLYNEQFF,TGTGCCAGTAGTATACAGGGGTTATACAATGAGCAGTTCTTC
TRBJ2-1,TRBV9,-,-,CASSPLVVNNEQFF,TGTGCCAGCAGCCCGCTAGTCGTAAACAATGAGCAGTTCTTC
TRBJ1-3,TRBV9,-,TRBD1,CASSAQTGGGNTIYF,TGTGCCAGCAGCGCCCAGACAGGGGGCGGAAACACCATATATTTT
TRBJ2-1,TRBV14,-,TRBD2,CASSQLLAGAYNEQFF,TGTGCCAGCAGCCAATTACTAGCGGGAGCCTACAATGAGCAGTTCTTC
TRBJ2-3,TRBV5-1,-,-,CASSLGQARTDTQYF,TGCGCCAGCAGCTTGGGACAGGCCCGCACAGATACGCAGTATTTT
TRBJ1-1,TRBV30,-,-,CAWTNPPGIGAFF,TGTGCCTGGACCAATCCCCCAGGGATAGGAGCTTTCTTT
TRBJ2-1,TRBV4-1,-,TRBD2,CASSRLAVSYNEQFF,TGCGCCAGCAGCCGCCTAGCGGTCTCCTACAATGAGCAGTTCTTC
TRBJ2-3,TRBV5-4,-,TRBD2,CASSLGLAGARTDTQYF,TGTGCCAGCAGCTTGGGACTAGCGGGGGCCCGCACAGATACGCAGTATTTT
TRBJ2-1,TRBV18,-,TRBD1,CASSGQGADEQFF,TGTGCCAGCTCCGGACAGGGGGCTGATGAGCAGTTCTTC
TRBJ2-3,TRBV7-9,-,-,CASSLGRTDTQYF,TGTGCCAGCAGCTTAGGGAGGACAGATACGCAGTATTTT
TRBJ2-5,TRBV7-9,-,-,CASSLAIASKATQYF,TGTGCCAGCAGCTTAGCGATCGCTAGCAAAGCGACCCAGTACTTC
TRBJ1-3,TRBV27,few,-,CASSLHSGNTIYF,TGTGCCAGCAGTTTACACTCTGGAAACACCATATATTTT
TRBJ2-5,TRBV6-6,-,-,CASTGFQETQYF,TGTGCCAGCACAGGGTTTCAAGAGACCCAGTACTTC
TRBJ2-2,TRBV7-9,-,-,CASSLGSGSNTGELFF,TGTGCCAGCAGCTTAGGATCCGGTTCCAACACCGGGGAGCTGTTTTTT
TRBJ2-2,TRBV11-1,-,TRBD2,CASSSIAGTGTGELFF,TGTGCCAGCAGCTCCATAGCGGGAACAGGGACCGGGGAGCTGTTTTTT
TRBJ1-2,TRBV4-1,-,-,CASSNKGFGQGPNYGYTF,TGCGCCAGCAGCAATAAGGGATTCGGGCAGGGTCCTAACTATGGCTACACCTTC